This is a list of T cell receptor beta chains from one sample in a study of T cell responses to AZD1222 COVID-19 vaccine. Sequencing was performed with immunoSEQ multiplex PCR; in TCRdb, only in-frame clones are kept and a portion is missing. The sample has roughly 93,000 clones, 80% to 90% seen once. The material was peripheral blood, obtained on day 0 of AZD1222 vaccination. Source of these receptors: an adult in good health. CDR3s include the opening cysteine and the closing phenylalanine or tryptophan. Fields, in order: CDR3 protein, CDR3 DNA, V gene, J gene, clone size, D gene. D genes are given only for firm matches. Size is omitted from some rows. Given values are once, few, many or a class for expanded clones.

CDR3: CASSVVGGRGQSNSPLHF
DNA: TGTGCCAGCAGTGTGGTAGGTGGCAGGGGGCAATCTAATTCACCCCTCCACTTT
V: TRBV2
J: TRBJ1-6
size: -
D: TRBD1

CDR3: CASSSTGGGSEKLFF
DNA: TGTGCCAGCAGTTCCACGGGGGGAGGCAGCGAAAAACTGTTTTTT
V: TRBV7-9
J: TRBJ1-4
size: -
D: -

CDR3: CASSEARGSSYEQYF
DNA: TGTGCCAGCAGTGAAGCGCGTGGCAGCTCCTACGAGCAGTACTTC
V: TRBV2
J: TRBJ2-7
size: -
D: -

CDR3: CASSLFARSYEQYF
DNA: TGTGCCAGCAGCTTGTTTGCACGTAGCTACGAGCAGTACTTC
V: TRBV7-2
J: TRBJ2-7
size: once
D: -

CDR3: CASSGGLAGTTGELFF
DNA: TGTGCCAGCAGCGGGGGACTAGCGGGAACCACCGGGGAGCTGTTTTTT
V: TRBV7-3
J: TRBJ2-2
size: few
D: TRBD2

CDR3: CASRMQGASGNTIYF
DNA: TGTGCCAGCAGGATGCAGGGGGCCTCTGGAAACACCATATATTTT
V: TRBV27
J: TRBJ1-3
size: -
D: TRBD1

CDR3: CASSRARDTQYF
DNA: TGTGCCAGCAGCCGCGCGAGGGATACGCAGTATTTT
V: TRBV9
J: TRBJ2-3
size: -
D: -

CDR3: CASSFPSTGDGYTF
DNA: TGTGCCAGCAGCTTTCCCTCGACAGGGGATGGCTACACCTTC
V: TRBV11-2
J: TRBJ1-2
size: -
D: TRBD1

CDR3: CASRTDRGETQYF
DNA: TGTGCCAGCAGGACAGACAGGGGCGAGACCCAGTACTTC
V: TRBV2
J: TRBJ2-5
size: -
D: TRBD1

CDR3: CASSDRGPNSPLHF
DNA: TGTGCCAGCAGTGACAGGGGGCCTAATTCACCCCTCCACTTT
V: TRBV2
J: TRBJ1-6
size: -
D: TRBD1

CDR3: CSVRLGGFGEQFF
DNA: TGCAGCGTTCGACTGGGGGGTTTTGGTGAGCAGTTCTTC
V: TRBV29-1
J: TRBJ2-1
size: -
D: -

CDR3: CASSLGDGQETQYF
DNA: TGCGCCAGCAGCTTGGGGGACGGACAAGAGACCCAGTACTTC
V: TRBV5-1
J: TRBJ2-5
size: once
D: -

CDR3: CASSLGGASGRGEQYF
DNA: TGTGCCAGCAGCTTGGGTGGGGCTAGCGGGAGGGGCGAGCAGTACTTC
V: TRBV5-6
J: TRBJ2-7
size: -
D: TRBD2

CDR3: CASKLGGNSPLHF
DNA: TGTGCCAGTAAGCTAGGGGGCAATTCACCCCTCCACTTT
V: TRBV19
J: TRBJ1-6
size: -
D: TRBD1

CDR3: CASSFGITGELFF
DNA: TGTGCCAGCAGTTTTGGGATCACCGGGGAGCTGTTTTTT
V: TRBV6-5
J: TRBJ2-2
size: -
D: -

CDR3: CASSQERWTNEQYF
DNA: TGTGCCAGCAGCCAAGAAAGGTGGACGAACGAGCAGTACTTC
V: TRBV3-1/TRBV3-2
J: TRBJ2-7
size: -
D: -